This entry features one TCR beta chain sequence. Its antigen specificity is not known. Qualities for individual bases were not recorded, and no much larger clone is one base off. This sample was taken from a study of CD8 T cells in Susac syndrome (dated by TCRdb to about 2019). General notes on the study: Whether CD8+ T cell activation and differentiation in Susac syndrome was antigen driven was tested using repertoire sequencing. Clonality of the CD8+ T cell repertoire was compared between roughly eleven healthy donors, around 14 Susac syndrome patients and around 16 multiple sclerosis patients.

Results and caveats for the whole study, not just this receptor: The number of individuals in the TCR sequencing and HLA analysis was acknowledged as relatively small.

High-throughput TCR beta sequencing profiled peripheral blood CD8+ and CD4+ T cells from healthy donors, Susac syndrome patients and multiple sclerosis patients. Multiple sclerosis controls were treatment-naive patients with stable or active relapsing-remitting disease fulfilling revised McDonald criteria. Bulk CD8+ and CD4+ T cells were purified by magnetic negative isolation, while CD8+ TEMRA cells were enriched using FACS. Blood was collected in EDTA tubes and processed within 24 hours, with PBMCs isolated through density gradient centrifugation. PBMCs intended for TCR sequencing were cryopreserved in liquid nitrogen and thawed later in a water bath at 37 degrees C. A purity of at least 90% was achieved for sorted or isolated CD4+, CD8+ and CD8+ TEMRA cells. Counted from cysteine to phenylalanine, this CDR3 has 18 amino acids. Of all the DNA, just the CDR3 is kept, 54 bases in frame from base 1. The germline V gene provides CDR1 MRHNA and CDR2 SNTAGT. V is pared back by 2 bases and J by 0 bases, with 17 bases lying between the germline termini.

RNA was extracted with the RNeasy kit and roughly 0.45 to 1 ug was reverse transcribed using random hexamers. The immunoSEQ multiplex PCR assay, covering 54 Vbeta and 13 Jbeta segments, was used to amplify TCR beta CDR3 regions. To correct PCR amplification bias, a synthetic template baseline was used for both primer optimization and computational correction. Turning to the authors' computational methods: Reads were annotated to V, D and J genes according to IMGT and were analyzed with immunoSEQ Analyzer, with only productive sequences retained. Clonality was computed as one minus Shannon entropy normalized by log2 of the number of productive unique sequences. For each patient and control, public and private clones were evaluated within the 100 most prevalent clones. Clones were defined as Susac-specific if absent from the healthy and MS cohorts, from some 1,000 published viral clones and from other ImmuneACCESS disease sequences. TCRdb reprocessing: public reads trimmed at Q25 with fastp, clones called with MiXCR, in-frame beta chains kept. Rows with a matching CDR3 protein are joined into one entry that keeps the most common DNA and genes. What appears here as the V and J calls and clone size reflects TCRdb's work, not the paper's. A total of about 300,000 distinct CDR3 sequences appear in this sample, about 91% of them only once. The ten most abundant clones make up approximately 0.18% of the sample.

The origin of this receptor is a human donor with multiple sclerosis. This sequence uses TRBV6-4 and TRBJ1-5, and perhaps TRBD1 as D gene, on 6 matching bases. What was sequenced was CD8+ T cells from PBMCs. The DNA is as follows: TGTGCCAGCAGTGACGGGGGGGCATTAGCCTCTAGCAATCAGCCCCAGCATTTT. Its coded protein is CASSDGGALASSNQPQHF.